This TCR beta chain was sequenced in a study of CD8 T cells in ankylosing spondylitis. General study points: Reports of some motif variants in reactive arthritis synovial fluid and blood predate this one. Blood from ankylosing spondylitis patients appeared to carry a characteristic eight-variant TCR beta motif.

The CDR3 covers 17 residues. V lost 5 bases and J lost 6; bases outside the gene matches: 12. This clonotype was seen ten or more times. Its antigen is currently unknown. As the method for making TCR beta libraries, quantitative 5'-RACE with molecular barcodes was used. Each CDR3 protein gets one entry after TCRdb re-called the 5' RACE reads with MiXCR. The table records a few hundred thousand distinct CDR3 sequences, roughly 13% of them present only once. This chain uses TRBV12-3 or TRBV12-4 with TRBJ2-2; 10 positions agree with TRBD2. The receptor's source is a male donor with ankylosing spondylitis. Sequencing used blood, either unsorted or a sorted T cell fraction (not recorded which). The CDR3 sequence is CASSPTSGRARAGELFF. DNA of the CDR3: TGTGCCAGCAGTCCTACGAGCGGGAGGGCCCGGGCCGGGGAGCTGTTTTTT.